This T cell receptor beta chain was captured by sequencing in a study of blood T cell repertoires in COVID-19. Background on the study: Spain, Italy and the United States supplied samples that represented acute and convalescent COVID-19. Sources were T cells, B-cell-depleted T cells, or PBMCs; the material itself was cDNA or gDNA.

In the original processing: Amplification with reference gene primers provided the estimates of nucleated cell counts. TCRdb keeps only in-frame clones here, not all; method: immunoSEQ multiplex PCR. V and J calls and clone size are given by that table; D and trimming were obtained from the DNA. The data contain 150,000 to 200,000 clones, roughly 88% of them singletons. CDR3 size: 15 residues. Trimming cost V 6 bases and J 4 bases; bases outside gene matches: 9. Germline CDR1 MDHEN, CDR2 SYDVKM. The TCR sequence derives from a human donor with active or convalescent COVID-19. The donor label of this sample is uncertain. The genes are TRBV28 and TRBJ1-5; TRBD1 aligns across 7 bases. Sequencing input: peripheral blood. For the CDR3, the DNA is TGTGCCAGCAGACCCAACAGGGGCGGAAATCAGCCCCAGCATTTT. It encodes CASRPNRGGNQPQHF.